This entry features one TCR beta chain sequence. This CDR3 is also generated by other DNA sequences in the sample. Methods used by the authors: Reference gene primers were amplified, and this amplification served to estimate nucleated cell counts. Clones were read by immunoSEQ multiplex PCR, and TCRdb kept only the in-frame ones, dropping some. Clone size and V and J calls were adopted from that table, with D and trimming inferred from the DNA. The data show 310,000 or so clones, 89% seen once. Germline-derived CDR1 and CDR2 are SGHAT and FQNNGV. This CDR3 region has 13 residues. Trimming took off 3 bases at V and 4 bases at J, with 9 bases between the two ends. This sample was taken from a study of blood T cell repertoires in COVID-19. Study-wide context: From the United States, Italy and Spain came samples of acute and convalescent COVID-19. Sources were T cells, B-cell-depleted T cells, or PBMCs; the material itself was cDNA or gDNA.

The sequenced material came from peripheral blood. The source of this sequence is a man between 18 and 29 years old who had recovered from COVID-19. This sequence joins TRBV11-2 and TRBJ1-1; D might be TRBD1 (6 bases). CDR3 loop: CASSFTGSTEAFF. CDR3 nucleotide sequence: TGTGCCAGCAGCTTCACAGGGAGCACTGAAGCTTTCTTT.